The sequence of this T cell receptor beta chain was determined in a study of blood T cell repertoires in COVID-19. Turning to the study itself: T cells, B-cell-depleted T cells, or PBMCs supplied cDNA or gDNA.

Here immunoSEQ multiplex PCR was the method, and the copy in TCRdb shows in-frame clones only, minus some. The sample records approximately 190,000 clones, roughly four fifths being singletons. V was trimmed by 7 bases and J by 10 bases, leaving 14 bases between them. This CDR3 spans 13 amino acids. Germline-derived CDR1 and CDR2 are MNHEY and SMNVEV (reference sequence). Sequenced sample: peripheral blood. The chain joins TRBV27 to TRBJ1-6; maybe TRBD1 (6 bases). The clonotype originates from a woman aged 40 to 55 with acute or convalescent COVID-19. In DNA form, the CDR3 reads TGTGCCAGCAAAGGGGGGGTCGGGTCACCCCTCCACTTT. As protein: CASKGGVGSPLHF.